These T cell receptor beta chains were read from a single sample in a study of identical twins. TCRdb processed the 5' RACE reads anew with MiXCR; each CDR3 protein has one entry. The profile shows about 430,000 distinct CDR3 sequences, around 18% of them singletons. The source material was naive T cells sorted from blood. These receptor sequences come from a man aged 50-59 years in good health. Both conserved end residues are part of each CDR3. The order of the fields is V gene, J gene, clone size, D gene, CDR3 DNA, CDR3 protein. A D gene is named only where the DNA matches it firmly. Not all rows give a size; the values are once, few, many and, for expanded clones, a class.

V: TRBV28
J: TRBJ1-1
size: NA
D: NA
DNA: TGTGCCAGCAGTTTACCCCTCGGACGGTTTGAAGCTTTCTTT
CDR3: CASSLPLGRFEAFF

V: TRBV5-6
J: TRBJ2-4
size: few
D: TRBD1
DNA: TGTGCCAGCAGCACAACAGGGGTCGACATTCAGTACTTC
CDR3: CASSTTGVDIQYF

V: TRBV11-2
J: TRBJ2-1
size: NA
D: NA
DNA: TGTGCCAGCAGCACCTATGGTTCCTACAATGAGCAGTTCTTC
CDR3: CASSTYGSYNEQFF

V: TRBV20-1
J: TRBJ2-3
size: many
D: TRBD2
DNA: TGCAGTGCTAGAGGGGCGACTAGCGGACGCACAGATCCGCAGTATTTT
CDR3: CSARGATSGRTDPQYF

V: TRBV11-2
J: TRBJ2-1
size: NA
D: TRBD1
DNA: TGTGCCAGCAGCCTCCGTCCCGGGTACAGGGGTAATGAGCAGTTCTTC
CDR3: CASSLRPGYRGNEQFF

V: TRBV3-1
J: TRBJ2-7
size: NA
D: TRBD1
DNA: TGTGCCAGCAGCCACGACCTGGGACAGCGCGAGCAGTACTTC
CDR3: CASSHDLGQREQYF

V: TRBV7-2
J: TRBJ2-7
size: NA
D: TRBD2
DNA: TGTGCCAGCAGCTTAGTAGGACTAGCGGGGGCGTACGAGCAGTACTTC
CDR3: CASSLVGLAGAYEQYF

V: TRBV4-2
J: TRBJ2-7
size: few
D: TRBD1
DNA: TGTGCCAGCAGCCAAGATCTAGCAGGGACAGGGAACGAGCAGTACTTC
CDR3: CASSQDLAGTGNEQYF

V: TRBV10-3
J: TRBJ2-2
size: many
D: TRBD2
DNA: TGTGCCATCAGTGGGCTTAGCGGGGGGACGAACACCGGGGAGCTGTTTTTT
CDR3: CAISGLSGGTNTGELFF

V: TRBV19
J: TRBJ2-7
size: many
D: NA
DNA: TGTGCCAGTAGCAAGATCCGGGACTTGAACTACGAGCAGTACTTC
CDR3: CASSKIRDLNYEQYF

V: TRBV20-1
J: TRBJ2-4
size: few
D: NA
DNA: TGCAGTGCTAAACAGAGAGCCAAAAACATTCAGTACTTC
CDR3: CSAKQRAKNIQYF

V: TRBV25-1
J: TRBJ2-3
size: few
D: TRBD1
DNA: TGTGCCAGCAGAGCTCATTTAGGACAGGGAAGCACAGATACGCAGTATTTT
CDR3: CASRAHLGQGSTDTQYF

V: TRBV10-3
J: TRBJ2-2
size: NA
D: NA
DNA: TGTGCCACAGGCTTACAGGGTCGGGAGCTGTTTTTT
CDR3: CATGLQGRELFF

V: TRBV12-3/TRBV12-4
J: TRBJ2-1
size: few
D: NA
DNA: TGTGCCAGCAGCTCGTGGGGGGTTACCTACAATGAGCAGTTCTTC
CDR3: CASSSWGVTYNEQFF

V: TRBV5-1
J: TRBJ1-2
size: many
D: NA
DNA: TGCGCCAGCAGCTTGGTTTCAGGGGACTATGGCTACACCTTC
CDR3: CASSLVSGDYGYTF

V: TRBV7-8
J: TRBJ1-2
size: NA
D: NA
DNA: TGTGCCAGCAGCTTAGACCTACAGAACTATGGCTACACCTTC
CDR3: CASSLDLQNYGYTF

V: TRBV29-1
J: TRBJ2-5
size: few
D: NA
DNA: TGCAGCGTTACAGGGAGATACCAAGAGACCCAGTACTTC
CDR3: CSVTGRYQETQYF

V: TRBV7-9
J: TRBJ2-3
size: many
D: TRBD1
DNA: TGTGCCAGCAGCTCAATACAGGGGTACAGCACAGATACGCAGTATTTT
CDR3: CASSSIQGYSTDTQYF

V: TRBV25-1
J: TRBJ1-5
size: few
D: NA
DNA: TGTGCCAGCAGTGAATCCTTAGCAGGAGTTCAGCCCCAGCATTTT
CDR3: CASSESLAGVQPQHF

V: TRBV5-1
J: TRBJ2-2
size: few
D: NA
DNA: TGCGCCAGCAGCTCCCGGGGCGGGGCGAACACCGGGGAGCTGTTTTTT
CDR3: CASSSRGGANTGELFF

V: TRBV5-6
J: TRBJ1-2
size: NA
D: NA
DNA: TGTGCCAGCAGCGATTACAGGGACGGCTACACCTTC
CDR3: CASSDYRDGYTF

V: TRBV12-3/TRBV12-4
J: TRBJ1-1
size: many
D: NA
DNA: TGTGCCAGCAGTTTAGACAACCCGGGGCTTACTGAAGCTTTCTTT
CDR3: CASSLDNPGLTEAFF

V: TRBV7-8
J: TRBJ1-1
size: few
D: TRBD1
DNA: TGTGCCAGCAGCTTCCCCGCATTAACAGGGGGCATGAACACTGAAGCTTTCTTT
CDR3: CASSFPALTGGMNTEAFF

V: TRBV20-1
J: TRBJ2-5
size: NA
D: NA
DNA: TGCAGTGCTAGACGAACGGGGATCCAAGAGACCCAGTACTTC
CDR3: CSARRTGIQETQYF

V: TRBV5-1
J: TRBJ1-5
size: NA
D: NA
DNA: TGCGCCACCTCCCCGGGACCTACCCATCAGCCCCAGCATTTT
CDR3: CATSPGPTHQPQHF

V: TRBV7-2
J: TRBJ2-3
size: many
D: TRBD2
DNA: TGTGCCAGCAGCTTAGTTTCTAGCGGGAAAGATACGCAGTATTTT
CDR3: CASSLVSSGKDTQYF

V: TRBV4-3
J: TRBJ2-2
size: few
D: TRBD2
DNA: TGCGCCAGCAGCCAAGAGGGGGGACTAGGAGGGGAGCTGTTTTTT
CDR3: CASSQEGGLGGELFF

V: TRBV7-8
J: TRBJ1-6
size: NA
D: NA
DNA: TGTGCCAGCAGCGGGACTCACTTCAGCTCCTATAATTCACCCCTCCACTTT
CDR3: CASSGTHFSSYNSPLHF

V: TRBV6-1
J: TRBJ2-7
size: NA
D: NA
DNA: TGTGCCAGCAGTGACCGGGAAGTCTACGAGCAGTACTTC
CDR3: CASSDREVYEQYF

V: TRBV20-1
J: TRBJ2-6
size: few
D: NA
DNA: TGCAGTGCTAGTGGTTTCTCTGGGGCCAACGTCCTGACTTTC
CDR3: CSASGFSGANVLTF

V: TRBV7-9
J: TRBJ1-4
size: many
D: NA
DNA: TGTGCCAGCAGCCACACGTCCTCTGAAAAACTGTTTTTT
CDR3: CASSHTSSEKLFF

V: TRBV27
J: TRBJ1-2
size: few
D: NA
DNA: TGTGCCAGCAGTTTTTTCTCAGGGTTTGGTGGCTACACCTTC
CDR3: CASSFFSGFGGYTF

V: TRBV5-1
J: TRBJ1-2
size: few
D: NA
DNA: TGCGCCAGCAGCTTGGCGGACAGCCTTGGTTATGGCTACACCTTC
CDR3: CASSLADSLGYGYTF

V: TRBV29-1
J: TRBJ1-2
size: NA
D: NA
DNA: TGCAGCGTTGCTGGGGGAGAACGAGGCTACACCTTC
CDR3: CSVAGGERGYTF

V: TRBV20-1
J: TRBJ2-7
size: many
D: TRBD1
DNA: TGCAGTGCTAGAGATTTCACCGGGACAGGGGGCGTCAACGAGCAGTACTTC
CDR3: CSARDFTGTGGVNEQYF

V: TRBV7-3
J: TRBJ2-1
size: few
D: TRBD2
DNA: TGTGCCAGCAGCATAACCGGGACTAGCGACAATGAGCAGTTCTTC
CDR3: CASSITGTSDNEQFF

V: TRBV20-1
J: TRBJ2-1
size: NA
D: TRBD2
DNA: TGCAGTGCTAGAGATACCGGCGGGAGGGCCCATGAGCAGTTCTTC
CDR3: CSARDTGGRAHEQFF

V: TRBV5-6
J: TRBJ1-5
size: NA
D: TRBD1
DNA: TGTGCCAGCAGCTTCGGGACAGGGGGCCCCCAGCATTTT
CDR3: CASSFGTGGPQHF

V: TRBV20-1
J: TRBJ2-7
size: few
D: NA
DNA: TGCAGTGCTAGAGATATCCAGGGTGGAGAGCAGTACTTC
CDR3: CSARDIQGGEQYF

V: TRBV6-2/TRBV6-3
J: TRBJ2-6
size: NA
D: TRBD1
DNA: TGTGCCAGCAGTTATCCCGGGACAGGGGCCCGTTCTGGGGCCAACGTCCTGACTTTC
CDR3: CASSYPGTGARSGANVLTF

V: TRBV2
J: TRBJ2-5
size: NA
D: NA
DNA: TGTGCCAGCAGTGAAGTGTTGGGATTCGGGGAGACCCAGTACTTC
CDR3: CASSEVLGFGETQYF

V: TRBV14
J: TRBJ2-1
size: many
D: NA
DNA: TGTGCCAGCAGCCAAGATCGTGGCAGGGGACTGCCTGGGGATGAGCAGTTCTTC
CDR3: CASSQDRGRGLPGDEQFF

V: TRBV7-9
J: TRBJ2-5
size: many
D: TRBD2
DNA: TGTGCCAGCAGCCTCCCCTCCGCGGGAGGGCCGTTAGAGACCCAGTACTTC
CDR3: CASSLPSAGGPLETQYF

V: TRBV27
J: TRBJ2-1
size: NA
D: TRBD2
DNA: TGTGCCAGCAGTTTGTATGGGGGACTAGCGGGAGGTGTTAGGGATGAGCAGTTCTTC
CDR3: CASSLYGGLAGGVRDEQFF

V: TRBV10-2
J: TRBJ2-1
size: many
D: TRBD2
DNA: TGCGCCAGCACCTCCGGACTAGCGGGGGGGCCAGGTGAGCAGTTCTTC
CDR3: CASTSGLAGGPGEQFF

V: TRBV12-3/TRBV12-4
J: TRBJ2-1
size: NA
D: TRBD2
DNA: TGTGCCAGCAGTTTTACGGGGGGGGCCTACAATGAGCAGTTCTTC
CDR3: CASSFTGGAYNEQFF

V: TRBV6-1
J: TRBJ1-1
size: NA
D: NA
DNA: TGTGCCAGCAGTGAACAAAAATTGTTTGGGACGGGCACTGAAGCTTTCTTT
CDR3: CASSEQKLFGTGTEAFF